What follows describes a single T cell receptor (beta chain). Its specificity is not known. TCRdb used MiXCR to reprocess the 5' RACE reads, holding one entry per CDR3 protein. The sample consists of a few hundred thousand distinct CDR3 sequences, 7.5% to 9% of them appearing once. This specimen belongs to a study of CD8 T cells in ankylosing spondylitis. Study observations and caveats: Typical of ankylosing spondylitis blood, it appeared, was a TCR beta motif of several highly homologous variants.

This clonotype was sampled from a male donor with ankylosing spondylitis. Sequenced sample: blood, either unsorted or a sorted T cell fraction (not recorded which).

The CDR3 loop is CASSLPRGTANTGELFF. The CDR3 bases are TGTGCCAGCAGTTTACCCCGGGGGACAGCGAACACCGGGGAGCTGTTTTTT. The chain combines TRBV28 with TRBJ2-2, with D tentatively TRBD1 (7 bases). The CDR3 runs to 17 residues. Germline V CDR1 and CDR2: MDHEN, SYDVKM. V shed 2 bases and J shed 0 bases, with 13 bases lying between them.